This TCR beta chain is from a study of T cell responses to AZD1222 COVID-19 vaccine. The CDR3 spans 14 residues. Germline assignment: CDR1 SGHRS and CDR2 YFSETQ. Deletions cut 2 bases from V and 5 bases from J, with 13 bases between. Produced via immunoSEQ multiplex PCR; TCRdb's table is partial and in-frame only. Here the sample spans under 140,000 clones, less than 95% being singletons. On this clone: The antigen remains unidentified.

Study conclusions and caveats: Donor demographics were predominantly white British with a female majority; clonal diversity may be underestimated.

The TCR sequence derives from an adult in good health. The sequenced sample was peripheral blood, obtained on day 0 of AZD1222 vaccination. This chain joins TRBV5-1 and TRBJ2-5, with unresolved D. The CDR3 nucleotides are TGCGCCAGCAGCTTAACCTCGCCCCGGGAGACCCAGTACTTC. Translation: CASSLTSPRETQYF.